Listed below are T cell receptor beta chains from one sample, sequenced in a study of CD8+CD57+ T cells in acquired aplastic anemia. TCRdb reprocessed the reads via MiXCR and lists one record per CDR3 protein. The table lists around 500,000 distinct CDR3 sequences, approximately 33% of them singletons. What was sequenced was sorted CD4+, CD8+, or CD8+CD57+ T cells (not recorded which) from PBMCs. The receptors stem from a human donor with aplastic anemia. Both conserved end residues are part of each CDR3. The order of the fields is clone size, V gene, D gene, J gene, CDR3 DNA, CDR3 protein. The D gene is left open where the match is weak. The size entry is marked missing in some rows and otherwise reads once, few, many or a size class.

>few|TRBV6-1|TRBD1|TRBJ1-3
TGTGCCAGCCGACAGGGCGTAGGCGGAAACACCATATATTTT
CASRQGVGGNTIYF
>many|TRBV7-8|.|TRBJ2-7
TGTGCCAGCAGCGTTACCCCCGCCTCCGAGCAGTACTTC
CASSVTPASEQYF
>.|TRBV27|.|TRBJ2-7
TGTGCCAGCGGAAGAAGACAGGACTACGAGCAGTACTTC
CASGRRQDYEQYF
>.|TRBV2|TRBD2|TRBJ2-1
TGTGCCAGCAGTGAACGACAGGCTGGACTAGCGGGATATATCTACAATGAGCAGTTCTTC
CASSERQAGLAGYIYNEQFF
>.|TRBV9|TRBD2|TRBJ2-2
TGTGCCAGCAGTACCGGGACTAGCGACACCGGGGAGCTGTTTTTT
CASSTGTSDTGELFF
>.|TRBV6-7|.|TRBJ2-3
TGTGCCAGCAGATGGACAGAATCTAGCACAGATACGCAGTATTTT
CASRWTESSTDTQYF
>few|TRBV4-2|.|TRBJ1-4
TGTGCCAGCAGCCAAGCAGAGAGTGGTAATGAAAAACTGTTTTTT
CASSQAESGNEKLFF
>.|TRBV25-1|TRBD1|TRBJ2-5
TGTGCCAGCGTTTGGGACAGGGTATCTCCAGAGACCCAGTACTTC
CASVWDRVSPETQYF
>once|TRBV10-1|.|TRBJ1-5
TGCGCCAGCAGTGAGTCGGGCAGGAATCAGCCCCAGCATTTT
CASSESGRNQPQHF
>few|TRBV5-1|.|TRBJ2-7
TGCGCCAGCAGCCCGGACACGACAAGCTCCTACGAGCAGTACTTC
CASSPDTTSSYEQYF
>few|TRBV4-3|TRBD1|TRBJ2-7
TGCGCCAGCAGCCAGGTACCGGGACAGGGCTACGAGCAGTACTTC
CASSQVPGQGYEQYF
>.|TRBV5-6|.|TRBJ2-3
TGTGCCAGCAGATCTTCAAGCACAGATACGCAGTATTTT
CASRSSSTDTQYF
>.|TRBV11-2|.|TRBJ1-5
TGTGCCAGCAGTTCGGAAACCGGACAAATTGACAGTCAGCCCCAGCATTTT
CASSSETGQIDSQPQHF
>many|TRBV25-1|.|TRBJ2-5
TGTGCCAGCAGTGAATGGGCAGGGGACCAAGAGACCCAGTACTTC
CASSEWAGDQETQYF
>.|TRBV11-2|.|TRBJ1-1
TGTGCCATCAGTGGAACAATTAGCACAGAGAACACTGAAGCTTTCTTT
CAISGTISTENTEAFF